A single sample is the source of the 16 T cell receptor beta chains below, sequenced in a study of blood T cell repertoires in COVID-19. Method: immunoSEQ multiplex PCR; TCRdb's copy keeps in-frame clones and lacks some. The profile shows roughly 60,000 clones, roughly 80% of them singletons. The specimen was peripheral blood. The receptors originated from a human donor in a cohort sampled during active COVID-19.

Comment on this clone: At one end, the junction sequence differs from germline, possibly due to a read error. The chain employs TRBV19 and TRBJ2-1; a possible D gene is TRBD1 (5 bases). This CDR3 contains 15 residues. Per the germline V gene, CDR1 is LNHDA and CDR2 is SQIVND (reference sequence). CDR3 coding DNA: TGTGCCAGCAGTAGGGGCAGGGTAAGGGACAATGAGCAGTTCTTC. Its protein product is CASSRGRVRDNEQFF. Supplemented by reference TRBV19 and TRBJ2-1, the full variable domain reads DGGITQSPKYLFRKEGQNVTLSCEQNLNHDAMYWYRQDPGQGLRLIYYSQIVNDFQKGDIAEGYSVSREKKESFPLTVTSAQKNPTAFYLCASSRGRVRDNEQFFGPGTRLTVL.

This clone was seen a few times. V is TRBV3-1 (or the pseudogene TRBV3-2) and J is TRBJ2-3, with D possibly TRBD2 on 6 matching bases. The CDR3 sequence is 13 residues long. Trimming removed 2 bases from V and 6 bases from J, with 9 bases in between. Germline CDR1 reads LGHDT; CDR2 reads YNNKEL (reference sequence). The CDR3 region has the DNA TGTGCCAGCAGCCAATTTCTAGCGGATACGCAGTATTTT. Its protein product is CASSQFLADTQYF.

This clone showed up just once. This chain joins TRBV19 and TRBJ1-4; the match to TRBD1 covers 7 bases. Germline CDR1 LNHDA, CDR2 SQIVND (reference sequence). J was trimmed by 7 bases and V by 9 bases; bases with no gene match: 8. CDR3 length: 13 amino acids. CDR3 sequence: CASTQGGVEKLFF. The CDR3 nucleotides read TGTGCCAGCACCCAGGGGGGCGTTGAAAAACTGTTTTTT.

V and J are TRBV2 and TRBJ1-2; no clear D. Germline CDR1 SNHLY, CDR2 FYNNEI. The V end was cut by 4 bases, the J end by 1 base, with 10 bases between. The CDR3 runs to 14 residues. CDR3 DNA: TGTGCCAGCAGTGTGCACGGAGGTAACTATGGCTACACCTTC. Translating gives CASSVHGGNYGYTF.

Only one count was recorded for this clone. The CDR3 DNA reads TGTGCCACCAGTGAGTCCGGGACAGGGGCATTCCGGGAGCTGTTTTTT. This codes for CATSESGTGAFRELFF. The chain recombines TRBV24-1 with TRBJ2-2, with 10 positions matching TRBD1. Looked up from germline, CDR1 is KGHDR and CDR2 is SFDVKD. With 4 bases clipped from V and 9 bases from J, the junction kept 10 bases outside the gene matches. There are 16 residues in the CDR3.

The genes are TRBV6-6 and TRBJ2-6; D perhaps matches TRBD2 (6 bases). The ends were cut back, 5 bases at V and 0 bases at J, with 20 bases in the middle. Per germline, CDR1 MNHNY and CDR2 SVGAGI (reference sequence). The CDR3 has 19 amino acids. The CDR3 sequence is CASSPWVVGGNSGANVLTF. CDR3 nucleotide sequence: TGTGCCAGCAGTCCCTGGGTTGTGGGGGGAAACTCTGGGGCCAACGTCCTGACTTTC.

This sequence joins TRBV7-9 and TRBJ1-1, with 7 bases lining up with TRBD1. This CDR3 spans 14 amino acids. Germline V gene data show CDR1 as SEHNR and CDR2 as FQNEAQ (reference sequence). V was clipped by 2 bases and J by 4 bases; unmatched bases: 4. The CDR3 spells CASSLYRGGTEAFF. CDR3 in DNA: TGTGCCAGCAGCTTATACAGGGGCGGCACTGAAGCTTTCTTT.

The chain has TRBV28 and TRBJ2-2; TRBD1 agrees at 7 bases. Germline V gives CDR1 MDHEN, CDR2 SYDVKM. This CDR3 is built from 16 residues. V lost 6 bases and J lost 0; bases outside the gene matches: 7. The CDR3 loop reads CASRPQGIANTGELFF. CDR3 nucleotide sequence: TGTGCCAGCAGGCCACAGGGGATTGCGAACACCGGGGAGCTGTTTTTT.

The V and J genes are TRBV9 and TRBJ2-3, with a tentative D call TRBD2 (5 bases). The ends were cut back, 0 bases at V and 4 bases at J, with 9 bases in the middle. The germline CDR1 and CDR2 sequences are SGDLS and YYNGEE. CDR3 length equals 14 residues. CDR3 bases: TGTGCCAGCAGCGTAGGGCTAGCTGCAGATACGCAGTATTTT. This gives the protein CASSVGLAADTQYF.

This clone appeared many times. The V gene is TRBV29-1, the J gene TRBJ2-2; the match to TRBD2 covers 8 bases. CDR1 SQVTM and CDR2 ANQGSEA come from the germline V gene. This CDR3 comprises 16 residues. V gave up 3 bases and J gave up 7 bases; unmatched junction bases: 13. The CDR3 region is CSVEVEGGLVVGELFF. The CDR3, as DNA: TGCAGCGTTGAGGTTGAGGGGGGACTAGTGGTCGGGGAGCTGTTTTTT.

This clone was picked up one time. The chain employs TRBV27 and TRBJ1-5; 7 bases map to TRBD1. Trimming at V came to 6 bases and at J to 11 bases, leaving 10 bases not matched to a gene. This CDR3 contains 13 residues. CDR1 and CDR2 from the germline V gene are MNHEY and SMNVEV (reference sequence). CDR3 in DNA: TGTGCCAGCAGCCAGGGGGGCGTTGGAGCCCAGCATTTT. Translated, it gives CASSQGGVGAQHF.

The chain recombines TRBV2 with TRBJ1-2; tentatively, D is TRBD1 (5 bases). Germline CDR1 and CDR2: SNHLY and FYNNEI. The CDR3 is made up of 12 amino acids. Trimming pared 9 bases from V and 5 bases from J, leaving 13 bases between. CDR3 DNA: TGTGCCAGGAACCAGGGATATTATGGCTACACCTTC. It codes for CARNQGYYGYTF.

This chain uses TRBV6-5 with TRBJ1-5; perhaps TRBD1 as D (6 bases). Germline V gene data show CDR1 as MNHEY and CDR2 as SVGAGI. The CDR3 runs to 13 residues. Trimming removed 10 bases at V and 3 bases at J, with 13 bases between. The CDR3 loop reads CATRTAINQPQHF. CDR3 DNA: TGTGCCACCAGGACAGCTATCAATCAGCCCCAGCATTTT.

The chain is built from TRBV11-2 and TRBJ2-7; 8 nucleotides align to TRBD1. J lost 3 bases, V lost 2 bases, and 3 bases had no gene match. The CDR3 consists of 14 residues. The V gene's germline CDR1 is SGHAT and CDR2 FQNNGV. CDR3 sequence: CASSLYRGSYEQYF. The DNA of the CDR3 is TGTGCCAGCAGCTTATACAGGGGGAGCTACGAGCAGTACTTC.

The CDR3 reads CAWSSWGVHGNTIYF. CDR3 sequence (DNA): TGTGCCTGGAGCTCCTGGGGGGTACACGGAAACACCATATATTTT. J is TRBJ1-3 and V is TRBV30, with D possibly matching TRBD1 (5 bases). The CDR3 contains 15 residues. Trimming shortened V by 3 bases and J by 4 bases, and 16 bases separated the two germline ends. Germline assignment: CDR1 GTSNPN and CDR2 SVGIG (reference sequence).

The chain's CDR3 is CASSQDWSGSTGANVLTF. The DNA for the CDR3 is TGTGCCAGCAGCCAAGATTGGAGCGGGAGTACTGGGGCCAACGTCCTGACTTTC. The rearrangement joins TRBV14 to TRBJ2-6; 8 bases match TRBD2. J lost 2 bases, V lost 0 bases, and 6 bases had no gene match. Germline V gene lookup returns CDR1 SGHDN and CDR2 FVKESK. This CDR3 is 18 amino acids long.